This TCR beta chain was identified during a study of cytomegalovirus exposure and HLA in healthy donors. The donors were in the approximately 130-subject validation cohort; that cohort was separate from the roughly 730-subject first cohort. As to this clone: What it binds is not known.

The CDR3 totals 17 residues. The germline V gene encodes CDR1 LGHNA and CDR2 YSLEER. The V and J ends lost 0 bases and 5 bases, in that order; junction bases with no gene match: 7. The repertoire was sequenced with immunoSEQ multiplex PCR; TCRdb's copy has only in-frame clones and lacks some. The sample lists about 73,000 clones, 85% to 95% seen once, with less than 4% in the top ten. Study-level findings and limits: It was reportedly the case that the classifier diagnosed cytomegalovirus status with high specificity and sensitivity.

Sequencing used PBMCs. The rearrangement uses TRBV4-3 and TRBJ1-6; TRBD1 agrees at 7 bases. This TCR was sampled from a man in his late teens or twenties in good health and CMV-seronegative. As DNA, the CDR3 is TGCGCCAGCAGCCAAGATGAACAGGGGTCGGATAATTCACCCCTCCACTTT. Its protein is CASSQDEQGSDNSPLHF.